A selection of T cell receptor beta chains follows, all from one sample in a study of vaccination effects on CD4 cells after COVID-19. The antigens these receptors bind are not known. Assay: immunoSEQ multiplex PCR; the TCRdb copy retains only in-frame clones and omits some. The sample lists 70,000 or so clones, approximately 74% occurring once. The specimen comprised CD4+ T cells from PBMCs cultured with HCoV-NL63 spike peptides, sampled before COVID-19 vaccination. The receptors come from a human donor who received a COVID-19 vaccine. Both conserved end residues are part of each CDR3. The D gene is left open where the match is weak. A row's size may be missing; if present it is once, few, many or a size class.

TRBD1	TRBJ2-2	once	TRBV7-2	TGTGCCAGCAGCCTTGGACAGGGGGCGAACACCGGGGAGCTGTTTTTT	CASSLGQGANTGELFF
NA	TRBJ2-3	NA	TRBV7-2	TGTGCCAGCAGCTTCGGACTAAACACAGATACGCAGTATTTT	CASSFGLNTDTQYF
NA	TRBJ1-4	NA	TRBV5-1	TGCGCCAGCAGCCTCCTCCCCGACCATAATGAAAAACTGTTTTTT	CASSLLPDHNEKLFF
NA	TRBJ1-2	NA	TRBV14	TGTGCCAGCAGCCAAGATGTCGGAGTTCCTTGGTATGGCTACACCTTC	CASSQDVGVPWYGYTF
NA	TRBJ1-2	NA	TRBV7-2	TGTGCCAGCAGCTTAGCGGAGGTCAGCTATGGCTACACCTTC	CASSLAEVSYGYTF
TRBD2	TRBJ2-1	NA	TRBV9	TGTGCCAGCAGCGTCACCGGGACTAGCGGTTACAATGAGCAGTTCTTC	CASSVTGTSGYNEQFF
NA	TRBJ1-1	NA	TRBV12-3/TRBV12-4	TGTGCCAGCAGTTTAGGGACGTACACTGAAGCTTTCTTT	CASSLGTYTEAFF
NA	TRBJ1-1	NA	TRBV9	TGTGCCAGCAGCGTAGCTGGTACAGGGAAGGTAGCTTTCTTT	CASSVAGTGKVAFF
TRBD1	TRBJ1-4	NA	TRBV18	TGTGCCAGCTCAACGACAGGGTCCACTAATGAAAAACTGTTTTTT	CASSTTGSTNEKLFF
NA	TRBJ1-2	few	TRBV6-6	TGTGCCAGCAGTTCCGGGAGTAGGGGCTACACCTTC	CASSSGSRGYTF
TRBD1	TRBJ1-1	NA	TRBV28	TGTGCCAGCAGACTCTACCGGGACAGGGGGACTGAAGCTTTCTTT	CASRLYRDRGTEAFF
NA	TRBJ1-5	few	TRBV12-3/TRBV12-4	TGTGCCAGCAGTTTCAGCAATCAGCCCCAGCATTTT	CASSFSNQPQHF
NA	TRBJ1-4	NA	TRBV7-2	TGTGCCAGCAGCTCGGGACTGACTAATGAAAAACTGTTTTTT	CASSSGLTNEKLFF
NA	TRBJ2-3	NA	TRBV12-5	TGTGCTAGTGGCTGGGGGGTTAGCACAGATACGCAGTATTTT	CASGWGVSTDTQYF
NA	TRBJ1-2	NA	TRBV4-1	TGCGCCAGCAGCCAAGAGGCGGGCAGAGCTAACTATGGCTACACCTTC	CASSQEAGRANYGYTF
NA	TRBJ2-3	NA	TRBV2	TGTGCCAGCAGGGGCCGACGCCTTAGCACAGATACGCAGTATTTT	CASRGRRLSTDTQYF
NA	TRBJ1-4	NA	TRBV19	TGTGCCAGTAGTATACCGTCACGCGAAAAACTGTTTTTT	CASSIPSREKLFF
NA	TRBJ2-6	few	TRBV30	TGTGCCTGCACGGTGGTTTCTGGGGCCAACGTCCTGACTTTC	CACTVVSGANVLTF
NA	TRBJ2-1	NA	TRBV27	TGTGCCAGCAGTTTATCACGGAAGAAACTATACAATGAGCAGTTCTTC	CASSLSRKKLYNEQFF
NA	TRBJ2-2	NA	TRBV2	TGTGCCAGCAGTTCATACGCGAACACCGGGGAGCTGTTTTTT	CASSSYANTGELFF
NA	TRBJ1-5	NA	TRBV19	TGTGCCAGTAGCCGACAGACAGATAGCAATCAGCCCCAGCATTTT	CASSRQTDSNQPQHF
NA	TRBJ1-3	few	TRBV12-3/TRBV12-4	TGTGCCAGCAGTTCGCCGGGGAACACCATATATTTT	CASSSPGNTIYF
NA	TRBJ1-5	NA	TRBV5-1	TGCGCCAGCAGCTTGGGGGGGATGTATCAGCCCCAGCATTTT	CASSLGGMYQPQHF
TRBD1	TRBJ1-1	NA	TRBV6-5	TGTGCCAGCAGGGGGACAGGGAAGAACACTGAAGCTTTCTTT	CASRGTGKNTEAFF
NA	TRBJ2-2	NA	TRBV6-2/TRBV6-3	TGTGCCAGCAGTTACTCGGGGCTATCCGGGGAGCTGTTTTTT	CASSYSGLSGELFF
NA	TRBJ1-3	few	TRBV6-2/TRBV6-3	TGTGCCAGCAGTTACGGGTACAGCTCTGGAAACACCATATATTTT	CASSYGYSSGNTIYF
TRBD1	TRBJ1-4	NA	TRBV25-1	TGTGCCAGCAGTAAACAGGGGCTCCGCGATGAAAAACTGTTTTTT	CASSKQGLRDEKLFF
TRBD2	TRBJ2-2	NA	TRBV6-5	TGTGCCAGCAGACCGACTAGCGGAAACACCGGGGAGCTGTTTTTT	CASRPTSGNTGELFF
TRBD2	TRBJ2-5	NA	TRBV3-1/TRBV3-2	TGTGCCAGCAGCTTAGCGGGGGGCCGTTCCGAGACCCAGTACTTC	CASSLAGGRSETQYF
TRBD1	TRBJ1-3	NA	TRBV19	TGTGCCAGCAGCAGGGGGAATGCTGGAAACACCATATATTTT	CASSRGNAGNTIYF
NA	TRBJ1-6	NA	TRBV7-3	TGTGCCAGCAGCTTAGGGCGGTATAATTCACCCCTCCACTTT	CASSLGRYNSPLHF
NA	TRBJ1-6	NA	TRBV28	TGTGCCAGCAGTTTAAGAACTTCACCCCTCCACTTT	CASSLRTSPLHF
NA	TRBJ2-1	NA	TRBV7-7	TGTGCCAGCAGCCGGACGGGGGCAGCAGACAATGAGCAGTTCTTC	CASSRTGAADNEQFF
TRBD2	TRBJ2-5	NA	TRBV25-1	TGTGCCAGCAGCTCCCCGCCGGGGGGCCAAGAGACCCAGTACTTC	CASSSPPGGQETQYF
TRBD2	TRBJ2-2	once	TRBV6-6	TGTGCCAGCAGCGATACTAGCGGGGGCTCCACCGGGGAGCTGTTTTTT	CASSDTSGGSTGELFF
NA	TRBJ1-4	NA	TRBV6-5	TGTGCCAGCAGTTACGGCGGGGCAACTAATGAAAAACTGTTTTTT	CASSYGGATNEKLFF
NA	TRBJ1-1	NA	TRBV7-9	TGTGCCAGCAGCTTAGCGCGATTGGGGATGAACACTGAAGCTTTCTTT	CASSLARLGMNTEAFF
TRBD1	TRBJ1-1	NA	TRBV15	TGTGCCACCAGCAGAGCTGACAGGGGGGTAAACACTGAAGCTTTCTTT	CATSRADRGVNTEAFF
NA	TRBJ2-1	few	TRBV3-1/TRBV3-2	TGTGCCAGCAGCAGGGGTCCGACCTACAATGAGCAGTTCTTC	CASSRGPTYNEQFF
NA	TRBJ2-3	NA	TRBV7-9	TGTGCCAGCAGCTTAGGTAGCGTAATAGAAGGCACAGATACGCAGTATTTT	CASSLGSVIEGTDTQYF
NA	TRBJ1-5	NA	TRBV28	TGTGCCAGCACCAGGGGACAATATAGCAATCAGCCCCAGCATTTT	CASTRGQYSNQPQHF
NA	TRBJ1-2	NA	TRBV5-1	TGCGCCAGCAGCATGGTTGCGACAGGCAACTATGGCTACACCTTC	CASSMVATGNYGYTF
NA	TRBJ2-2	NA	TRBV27	TGTGCCACCAGACGTCGACTCACCGGGGAGCTGTTTTTT	CATRRRLTGELFF
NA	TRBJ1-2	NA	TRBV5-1	TGCGCCAGCAGCCAGGACATATCCTATGGCTACACCTTC	CASSQDISYGYTF
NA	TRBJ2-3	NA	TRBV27	TGTGCCAGCAGTGACTCGCTGGGAGGCGCGCAGTATTTT	CASSDSLGGAQYF
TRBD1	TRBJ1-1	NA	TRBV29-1	TGCAGCGTTCAGGACAGGGGAGGTGTGGACACTGAAGCTTTCTTT	CSVQDRGGVDTEAFF
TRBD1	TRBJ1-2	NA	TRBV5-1	TGCGCCAGCAGCTTGGGTCCGACAGGGAATGGCTACACCTTC	CASSLGPTGNGYTF
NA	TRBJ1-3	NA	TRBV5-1	TGCGCCAGCAGCCCGGGGCTCAGCTCTGGAAACACCATATATTTT	CASSPGLSSGNTIYF